The 28 T cell receptor beta chains in this list originate from one sample, sequenced in a study of T cells in tuberculosis. Libraries were prepared by immunoSEQ multiplex PCR; TCRdb keeps only in-frame clonotypes and omits some of them. The sample shows under 45,000 clones, 95% of them seen only once. Specimen: PBMCs. Source of these receptors: a donor aged 5-35 years with latent tuberculosis or without tuberculosis infection.

The chain has TRBV5-6 and TRBJ1-5; 9 nucleotides match TRBD1. Trimming removed 4 bases from V and 6 bases from J; junction bases left unmatched: 8. In germline, CDR1 is SGHDT, CDR2 YYEEEE. CDR3 size: 15 residues. In DNA form, the CDR3 reads TGTGCCAGCAGCATCTCTACAGGGGGCAGTCAGCCCCAGCATTTT. Its protein product is CASSISTGGSQPQHF.

The rearrangement uses TRBV18 and TRBJ1-2, with D possibly matching TRBD1 (6 bases). The length of the CDR3 is 14 residues. Germline V gene data show CDR1 as KGHSH and CDR2 as LQKENI. Trimming took 0 bases from V and 4 from J, leaving 9 bases between them. The CDR3: CASSPPGQFYGYTF. As DNA, the CDR3 is TGTGCCAGCTCACCACCAGGACAGTTCTATGGCTACACCTTC.

The V and J genes are TRBV25-1 and TRBJ2-7; weak D call: TRBD1 (6 bases). V was shortened by 4 bases and J by 4 bases, with 20 bases between the two germline ends. The CDR3 length is 16 residues. The germline CDR1 and CDR2 sequences are MGHDK and SYGVNS. The CDR3 loop reads CASSANVRGTGYEQYF. CDR3 nucleotides: TGTGCCAGCAGTGCGAACGTTAGGGGGACGGGTTACGAGCAGTACTTC.

This chain links TRBV6-1 with TRBJ1-5; TRBD1 agrees at 7 bases. CDR1 and CDR2 (germline): MNHNS, SASEGT. CDR3 size: 15 residues. Trimming at V came to 10 bases and at J to 7 bases, leaving 16 bases not matched to a gene. The CDR3 bases are TGTGCCACCGGGGGCAGGGGGGAGGTTCGGCAGCCCCAGCATTTT. Its protein is CATGGRGEVRQPQHF.

In DNA, the CDR3 is TGTGCCAGCAGCTTAGATGGCCTTTACTACGAGCAGTACTTC. Protein sequence: CASSLDGLYYEQYF. This chain connects TRBV7-2 to TRBJ2-7; D is undetermined. In germline, CDR1 is SGHTA, CDR2 FQGNSA. V gave up 1 base and J gave up 3 bases, with 10 bases separating them. This CDR3 region has 14 residues.

V usage is TRBV7-9 and J usage is TRBJ1-3; TRBD1 matches 9 bases. Trimming at V came to 6 bases and at J to 1 base, leaving 10 bases not matched to a gene. The CDR3 runs to 17 residues. Germline lookup yields CDR1 SEHNR and CDR2 FQNEAQ (reference sequence). CDR3 sequence reads: CASSLPGQGRSGNTIYF. CDR3 coding DNA: TGTGCCAGCAGTCTGCCCGGACAGGGGAGGTCTGGAAACACCATATATTTT.

This clone has only one observation. The rearrangement links TRBV30 to TRBJ2-2, with D maybe TRBD1 (5 bases). The V end was cut by 0 bases, the J end by 7 bases, with 12 bases between. This CDR3 has 14 amino acids. CDR1 is GTSNPN, CDR2 SVGIG, per germline (reference sequence). The chain's CDR3 is CAWSVLAGHGELFF. CDR3 bases: TGTGCCTGGAGTGTACTTGCAGGGCACGGGGAGCTGTTTTTT.

This chain joins TRBV6-1 and TRBJ1-5; no reliable D call. CDR1 and CDR2 from the germline V gene are MNHNS and SASEGT. The CDR3 is 13 residues long. Deletions cut 2 bases from V and 4 bases from J, with 6 bases between. Here the CDR3 DNA reads TGTGCCAGCAGTGAAATGGCAAATCAGCCCCAGCATTTT. This sequence encodes CASSEMANQPQHF.

CDR3 nucleotides: TGCGCCAGCAGCTTGGTAGCAGGGTCGGGAGCTTTCTTT. This codes for CASSLVAGSGAFF. The chain links TRBV5-1 to TRBJ1-1; TRBD1 might be the D (5 bases). The V gene's germline CDR1 is SGHRS and CDR2 YFSETQ. This CDR3 has 13 residues. Trimming shortened V by 0 bases and J by 10 bases, and 13 bases separated the two germline ends.

The sample holds one count of this clone. The genes are TRBV6-6 and TRBJ1-1, with D tentatively TRBD1 (6 bases). V gave up 6 bases and J gave up 4 bases, with 15 bases separating them. The germline V gene encodes CDR1 MNHNY and CDR2 SVGAGI (reference sequence). This CDR3 is 14 amino acids long. The CDR3 DNA sequence: TGTGCCAGCAGACTCACACAGGGTGGCACTGAAGCTTTCTTT. This encodes CASRLTQGGTEAFF.

The chain carries TRBV5-1 and TRBJ2-7; 10 nucleotides align to TRBD1. Unmatched junction bases numbered 6, after V lost 3 bases and J lost 6 bases. Germline assignment: CDR1 SGHRS and CDR2 YFSETQ. The CDR3 extends over 14 amino acids. CDR3 DNA sequence: TGCGCCAGCAGCTCGGGACAGGGGAAAAGCGAGCAGTACTTC. Amino acid sequence: CASSSGQGKSEQYF.

This clone was seen just once. V and J are TRBV9 and TRBJ1-1; D not resolved. Germline CDR1 SGDLS, CDR2 YYNGEE. The CDR3 is 18 residues long. Trimming took 0 bases from V and 1 from J, leaving 19 bases between them. CDR3 DNA sequence: TGTGCCAGCAGCGTAGCTACGGGTTGGATAGAATCGAACACTGAAGCTTTCTTT. Protein product: CASSVATGWIESNTEAFF.

The gene calls are TRBV5-4 and TRBJ2-1, with TRBD2 identical over 7 bases. This CDR3 has 15 amino acids. With V trimmed by 4 bases and J by 2 bases, 6 bases remained unmatched. Germline CDR1 reads SGHNT; CDR2 reads YYREEE (reference sequence). CDR3 sequence (DNA): TGTGCCAGCAGCATCACCGGGGGGACCTACAATGAGCAGTTCTTC. It specifies CASSITGGTYNEQFF.

This clone appeared once. The chain has TRBV4-1 and TRBJ1-2; 7 nucleotides agree with TRBD1. This CDR3 has 18 amino acids. The V gene's germline CDR1 is MGHRA and CDR2 YSYEKL. Trimming removed 3 bases from V and 8 bases from J; junction bases left unmatched: 21. The CDR3 sequence is CASSHPWPGQKFPGGYTF. DNA of the CDR3: TGCGCCAGCAGCCACCCCTGGCCGGGACAGAAATTCCCGGGAGGCTACACCTTC.

The rearrangement uses TRBV19 and TRBJ1-1; maybe TRBD1 (6 bases). V shed 3 bases and J shed 3 bases, with 11 bases lying between them. This CDR3 contains 14 residues. Germline loops: CDR1 LNHDA, CDR2 SQIVND (reference sequence). The DNA of the CDR3 is TGTGCCAGTAGTATCGGGGGGGCGGACACTGAAGCTTTCTTT. This encodes CASSIGGADTEAFF.

The chain combines TRBV5-4 with TRBJ1-1, with TRBD1 matching over 7 bases. J was trimmed by 0 bases and V by 3 bases; bases with no gene match: 2. CDR3 length: 14 residues. Germline V lookup: CDR1 SGHNT, CDR2 YYREEE (reference sequence). The CDR3 DNA reads as TGTGCCAGCAGCTGGGGACAGTTGAACACTGAAGCTTTCTTT. Encoded protein: CASSWGQLNTEAFF.

This chain uses TRBV7-2 with TRBJ1-1; maybe TRBD1 (6 bases). Germline V gene sequence: CDR1 SGHTA, CDR2 FQGNSA. There are 15 residues in the CDR3. V lost 6 bases and J 1 base, leaving 15 bases between the germline ends. The CDR3 coding sequence is TGTGCCAGCAGTCCGACCAGGGGATCGAACACTGAAGCTTTCTTT. This translates into CASSPTRGSNTEAFF.

The chain combines TRBV5-1 with TRBJ2-1, with D hard to call. V lost 2 bases to trimming and J lost 7 bases, with 10 bases between them. This CDR3 comprises 13 residues. Germline CDR1 reads SGHRS; CDR2 reads YFSETQ. CDR3 amino acids: CASSFYSWNEQFF. In nucleotides, the CDR3 is TGCGCCAGCAGCTTCTATAGCTGGAATGAGCAGTTCTTC.

This sequence joins TRBV7-6 and TRBJ2-3, with TRBD1 identical over 8 bases. The CDR3 loop spans 15 amino acids. Trimming removed 5 bases from V and 4 bases from J; junction bases left unmatched: 8. CDR1 SGHVS and CDR2 FNYEAQ come from the germline V gene. In nucleotides, the CDR3 is TGTGCCAGCAGCCAGGGGGCGGGGCGCGCAGATACGCAGTATTTT. As protein: CASSQGAGRADTQYF.

The chain couples TRBV27 to TRBJ1-2; weak D call: TRBD1 (6 bases). The CDR3 contains 15 residues. Trimming shortened V by 6 bases and J by 5 bases, and 19 bases separated the two germline ends. Per germline, CDR1 MNHEY and CDR2 SMNVEV (reference sequence). The DNA for the CDR3 is TGTGCCAGCAGCCTAAACAAACAGGGCCCGTATGGCTACACCTTC. Translation: CASSLNKQGPYGYTF.

This sequence joins TRBV12-2 and TRBJ2-7; the table calls TRBD2, which could not be checked here. TRBV12-2 is given as a pseudogene. CDR3 size: 18 residues. CDR3 DNA: TGTGCAAGTCGCCCCCCGGCGGGGGCCGATTTAAGCTCCTACGAGCAGTACTTC. Translated, it gives CASRPPAGADLSSYEQYF.

The V call is TRBV2, the J call TRBJ1-3; the match to TRBD1 covers 7 bases. The junction had 16 bases not matched to a gene; V was cut back by 1 base and J by 4 bases. CDR1 and CDR2 from the germline V gene are SNHLY and FYNNEI. CDR3 length: 19 amino acids. The DNA for the CDR3 is TGTGCCAGCAGTGAAGTCGCGGTCAGGGGGTTCTCTGGAGGAAACACCATATATTTT. Translated, it gives CASSEVAVRGFSGGNTIYF.

The rearrangement joins TRBV4-1 to TRBJ1-6; D is unresolved. Deletions cut 8 bases from V and 10 bases from J, with 12 bases between. The CDR3 is 12 residues long. Germline V gene data show CDR1 as MGHRA and CDR2 as YSYEKL. In nucleotides, the CDR3 is TGCGCCAGCTCCCAGTTGAACTCACCCCTCCACTTT. Residues: CASSQLNSPLHF.

The V gene is TRBV5-1, the J gene TRBJ2-1; 11 nucleotides match TRBD2. Trimming cost V 4 bases and J 0 bases; bases outside gene matches: 12. The CDR3 has 19 amino acids. The germline gives CDR1 SGHRS, CDR2 YFSETQ. The CDR3 protein is CASSRASGGTTPSYNEQFF. The DNA of the CDR3 is TGCGCCAGCAGCCGGGCTAGCGGGGGGACGACTCCCTCCTACAATGAGCAGTTCTTC.

The chain uses TRBV30 and TRBJ2-2; TRBD2 agrees at 9 bases. The trim removed 3 bases at V and 5 bases at J, leaving 10 bases unmatched. Germline assignment: CDR1 GTSNPN and CDR2 SVGIG (reference sequence). The CDR3 has 16 residues. In DNA, the CDR3 is TGTGCCTGGAGCCGACTCGGGAGCGGGGGGACCGGGGAGCTGTTTTTT. Its translation is CAWSRLGSGGTGELFF.

The J gene is TRBJ1-2, the V gene TRBV2, with 9 positions matching TRBD1. This CDR3 contains 14 residues. Germline values: CDR1 SNHLY, CDR2 FYNNEI. Unmatched junction bases numbered 2, after V lost 2 bases and J lost 4 bases. The CDR3 DNA sequence: TGTGCCAGCAGTGAAACAGGGGGCGTCTATGGCTACACCTTC. Its translation is CASSETGGVYGYTF. Combining the CDR3 with reference TRBV2 and TRBJ1-2 gives the whole variable domain EPEVTQTPSHQVTQMGQEVILRCVPISNHLYFYWYRQILGQKVEFLVSFYNNEISEKSEIFDDQFSVERPDGSNFTLKIRSTKLEDSAMYFCASSETGGVYGYTFGSGTRLTVV.

The chain employs TRBV7-3 and TRBJ2-7; 11 bases match TRBD1. Per germline, CDR1 SGHTA and CDR2 FQGTGA. V lost 3 bases, J lost 3 bases, and 1 base stayed unmatched. The CDR3 consists of 14 residues. CDR3 sequence (DNA): TGTGCCAGCAGCTTGGGACAGGGGGACTACGAGCAGTACTTC. It specifies CASSLGQGDYEQYF. The full variable domain, its missing parts supplied by reference TRBV7-3 and TRBJ2-7, is GAGVSQTPSNKVTEKGKYVELRCDPISGHTALYWYRQSLGQGPEFLIYFQGTGAADDSGLPNDRFFAVRPEGSVSTLKIQRTERGDSAVYLCASSLGQGDYEQYFGPGTRLTVT.

The V and J genes are TRBV5-5 and TRBJ2-1; no clear D. Germline V CDR1 and CDR2: SGHKS, YYEKEE (reference sequence). Trimming cost V 0 bases and J 2 bases, with 15 bases left between them. This CDR3 has 17 residues. The CDR3 DNA reads as TGTGCCAGCAGCTTGGAGGTCGCCGGGTGGACCTACAATGAGCAGTTCTTC. Amino acid sequence: CASSLEVAGWTYNEQFF.